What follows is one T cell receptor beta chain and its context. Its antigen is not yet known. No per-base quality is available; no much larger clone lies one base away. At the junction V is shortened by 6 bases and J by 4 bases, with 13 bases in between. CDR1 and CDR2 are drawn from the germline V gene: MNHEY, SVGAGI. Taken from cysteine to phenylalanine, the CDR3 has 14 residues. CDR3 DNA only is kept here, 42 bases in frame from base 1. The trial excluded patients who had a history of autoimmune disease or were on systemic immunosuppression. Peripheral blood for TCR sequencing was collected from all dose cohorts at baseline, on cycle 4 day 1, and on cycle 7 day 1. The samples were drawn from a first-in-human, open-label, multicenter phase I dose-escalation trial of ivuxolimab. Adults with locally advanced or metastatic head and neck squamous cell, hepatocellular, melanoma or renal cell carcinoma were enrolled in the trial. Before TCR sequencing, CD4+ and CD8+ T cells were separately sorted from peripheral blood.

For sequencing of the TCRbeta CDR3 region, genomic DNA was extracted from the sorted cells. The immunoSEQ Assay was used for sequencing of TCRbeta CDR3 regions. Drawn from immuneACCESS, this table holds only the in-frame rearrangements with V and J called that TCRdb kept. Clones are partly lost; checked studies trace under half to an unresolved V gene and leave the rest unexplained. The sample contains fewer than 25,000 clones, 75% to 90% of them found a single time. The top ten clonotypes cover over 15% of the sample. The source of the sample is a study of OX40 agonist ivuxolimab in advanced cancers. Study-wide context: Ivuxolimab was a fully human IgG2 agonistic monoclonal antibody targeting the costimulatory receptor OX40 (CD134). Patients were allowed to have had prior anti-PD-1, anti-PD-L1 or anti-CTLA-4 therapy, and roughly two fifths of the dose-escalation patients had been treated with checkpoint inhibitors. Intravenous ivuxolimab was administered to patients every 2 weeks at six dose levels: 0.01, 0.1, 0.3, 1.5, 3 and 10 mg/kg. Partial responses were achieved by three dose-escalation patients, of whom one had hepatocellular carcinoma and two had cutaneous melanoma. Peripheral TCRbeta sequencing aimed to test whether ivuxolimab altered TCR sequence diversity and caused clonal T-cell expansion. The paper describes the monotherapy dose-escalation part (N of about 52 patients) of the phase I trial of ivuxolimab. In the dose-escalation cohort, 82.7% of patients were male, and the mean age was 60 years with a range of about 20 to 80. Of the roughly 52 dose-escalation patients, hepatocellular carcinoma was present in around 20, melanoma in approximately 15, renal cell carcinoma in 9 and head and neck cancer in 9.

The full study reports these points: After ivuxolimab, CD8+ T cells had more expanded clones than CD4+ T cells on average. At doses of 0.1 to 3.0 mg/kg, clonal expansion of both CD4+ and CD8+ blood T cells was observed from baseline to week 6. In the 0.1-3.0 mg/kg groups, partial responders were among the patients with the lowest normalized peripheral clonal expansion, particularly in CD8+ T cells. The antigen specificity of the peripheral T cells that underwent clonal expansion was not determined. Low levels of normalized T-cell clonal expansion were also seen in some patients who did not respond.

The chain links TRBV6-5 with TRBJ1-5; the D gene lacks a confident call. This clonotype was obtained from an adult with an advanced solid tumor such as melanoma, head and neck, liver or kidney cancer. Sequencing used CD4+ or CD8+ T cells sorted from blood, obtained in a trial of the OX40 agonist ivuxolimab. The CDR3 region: CASSPTTGNQPQHF. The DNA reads TGTGCCAGCAGCCCTACTACGGGTAATCAGCCCCAGCATTTT.